This TCR beta chain stems from a study of blood T cell repertoires in COVID-19. Study information: The United States, Italy and Spain supplied acute and convalescent COVID-19 samples.

Germline assignment: CDR1 MNHEY and CDR2 SVGAGI. The CDR3 contains 15 residues. The V and J ends lost 2 bases and 5 bases, in that order; junction bases with no gene match: 7. In the authors' workflow: Researchers report that nucleated cell counts were estimated from reference gene primer amplification. Repertoires were generated with immunoSEQ multiplex PCR, while TCRdb's copy carries only in-frame clones and drops some. The DNA was the basis for D and trimming; V, J and clone size are from that table. Seen here are more than 95,000 clones, around four fifths observed once, and the top ten hold around 7.5%.

The sample comprised peripheral blood. The sequence was collected from a man between 65 and 85 years old with active or convalescent COVID-19. The chain links TRBV6-5 to TRBJ2-3; 7 positions agree with TRBD2. The CDR3 here is CASSYDTIAGDTQYF. In DNA form, the CDR3 reads TGTGCCAGCAGTTACGACACTATAGCGGGAGATACGCAGTATTTT.